The present T cell receptor beta chain was sequenced within a study of blood T cell repertoires in COVID-19. Across the study: Italy, Spain and the United States were the sources of the convalescent and acute COVID-19 samples.

This clone has a single count. As processed by the authors: Reference gene primer amplification gave estimated nucleated cell counts. TCRdb's copy holds only in-frame clones and misses some; the assay was immunoSEQ multiplex PCR. For V, J and clone size, that table is used; D and trimming come from the DNA. The data hold roughly 91,000 clones, with approximately 79% observed a single time. The CDR3 runs 14 residues. The germline V gene has CDR1 MNHEY and CDR2 SMNVEV (reference sequence). The J segment lost 11 bases and the V segment lost 5 bases, leaving 7 bases of the junction unmatched. Sample: peripheral blood. This clonotype originated in a man in his 70s with acute or convalescent COVID-19. The rearrangement uses TRBV27 and TRBJ1-6; 9 bases match TRBD1. The chain's CDR3 is CASSPGTGLPPLHF. CDR3 nucleotide sequence: TGTGCCAGCAGTCCCGGGACAGGGCTTCCACCCCTCCACTTT.